Each of the 20 T cell receptor beta chains below was sequenced from the same sample in a study of shared clonotypes between healthy human individuals. TCRdb's table, derived via immunoSEQ multiplex PCR, lists solely in-frame clones and lacks some. This sample carries hundreds of thousands of clones, 74% of them seen once, and the ten largest clones take under 2%. Sequenced sample: memory CD4+ T cells sorted from blood. Subset denoted: CD45RA-negative fraction. All receptors derive from a woman aged 30 to 39 in good health.

The chain joins TRBV11-2 to TRBJ2-4; D unresolved. Germline V gives CDR1 SGHAT, CDR2 FQNNGV. This CDR3 is 18 amino acids long. Deletions cut 7 bases from V and 1 base from J, with 23 bases between. The CDR3 region is CASTPIVGPSAAKNIQYF. In DNA, the CDR3 is TGTGCCAGCACCCCCATCGTAGGACCCTCTGCGGCCAAAAACATTCAGTACTTC.

The chain has TRBV19 and TRBJ1-3, with 7 bases matching TRBD1. The CDR3 totals 15 residues. The V and J ends lost 5 bases and 0 bases, in that order; junction bases with no gene match: 4. Germline V gene lookup returns CDR1 LNHDA and CDR2 SQIVND (reference sequence). The CDR3 coding sequence is TGTGCCAGTAGTGCGGACAGGCCCTCTGGAAACACCATATATTTT. Protein: CASSADRPSGNTIYF.

The chain uses TRBV6-6 and TRBJ1-4; D is perhaps TRBD1 (5 bases). The germline V gene encodes CDR1 MNHNY and CDR2 SVGAGI (reference sequence). Between the trimmed V and J ends, which lost 7 bases and 3 bases, there was a span of 9 bases. This CDR3 has 13 amino acids. CDR3 DNA sequence: TGTGCCAGCACCAGACAGTCTAATGAAAAACTGTTTTTT. Encoded protein: CASTRQSNEKLFF.

Comments on this clone: The same CDR3 can be traced to other DNA sequences in this sample. This chain uses TRBV19 with TRBJ2-1; TRBD2 might be the D (7 bases). The germline gives CDR1 LNHDA, CDR2 SQIVND (reference sequence). The CDR3 is made up of 15 amino acids. Between the trimmed V and J ends, which lost 3 bases and 0 bases, there was a span of 9 bases. In DNA, the CDR3 is TGTGCCAGTAGTATCGGGGGGCCCTCCTACAATGAGCAGTTCTTC. It codes for CASSIGGPSYNEQFF.

The V call is TRBV10-1, the J call TRBJ2-7, with 11 bases identical to TRBD1. This CDR3 has 14 amino acids. V lost 11 bases and J lost 4; bases outside the gene matches: 10. Germline lookup yields CDR1 WNHNN and CDR2 SYGVQD (reference sequence). The CDR3 loop reads CAVFPGQGEYEQYF. The CDR3 DNA sequence: TGCGCCGTATTCCCGGGACAGGGGGAGTACGAGCAGTACTTC.

The rearrangement joins TRBV6-1 to TRBJ2-7; a weak D match, TRBD2 (5 bases). The CDR3 sequence is 13 residues long. In germline, CDR1 is MNHNS, CDR2 SASEGT. Deletions cut 6 bases from V and 2 bases from J, with 11 bases between. CDR3 in DNA: TGTGCCAGCAGACTAGACCTTACCTACGAGCAGTACTTC. This codes for CASRLDLTYEQYF.

J is TRBJ2-2 and V is TRBV6-1, with 8 bases fitting TRBD2. V trimming: 7 bases; J trimming: 4 bases; junction bases outside the gene matches: 5. The CDR3 extends over 14 amino acids. Germline V gene sequence: CDR1 MNHNS, CDR2 SASEGT. CDR3 bases: TGTGCCAGCAACCGACTAGCGAGCACCGGGGAGCTGTTTTTT. Translation gives CASNRLASTGELFF.

A few counts support this clone. The chain carries TRBV6-5 and TRBJ1-5; D not resolved. Trimming shortened V by 5 bases and J by 5 bases, and 13 bases separated the two germline ends. The CDR3 runs 14 residues. The V gene's germline CDR1 is MNHEY and CDR2 SVGAGI. In nucleotides, the CDR3 is TGTGCCAGCAGTCAGCAAGAACGCCATCAGCCCCAGCATTTT. Its protein is CASSQQERHQPQHF.

The chain is built from TRBV18 and TRBJ2-5; TRBD2 aligns across 9 bases. The J call may not be correct, given that the DNA end is closer to TRBJ2-7. Germline V CDR1 and CDR2: KGHSH, LQKENI. This CDR3 has 14 residues. CDR3 DNA sequence: TGTGCCAGCTCCCACAGCGGGAGGAGCTACGAGCAGTACTTC. As protein: CASSHSGRSYEQYF.

A note on this clone: Other DNA variants within this sample encode the same CDR3. The chain uses TRBV5-1 and TRBJ2-2; 12 bases align to TRBD2. V gave up 2 bases and J gave up 4 bases; unmatched junction bases: 0. The CDR3 contains 15 residues. Germline values: CDR1 SGHRS, CDR2 YFSETQ. DNA of the CDR3: TGCGCCAGCAGCTTACTAGCGGGAGGCACCGGGGAGCTGTTTTTT. It is translated as CASSLLAGGTGELFF.

The chain recombines TRBV28 with TRBJ1-1; D remains ambiguous. Trimming left V 6 bases short and J 9 bases short, with 23 bases between. Germline CDR1 is MDHEN and CDR2 is SYDVKM. This CDR3 is built from 15 residues. The CDR3 region has the DNA TGTGCCAGCAGGCTCCGGCCACTGAGAAGCCCCAAAGCTTTCTTT. Residues: CASRLRPLRSPKAFF.

The V gene is TRBV25-1, the J gene TRBJ2-3, with 7 bases aligning to TRBD2. Germline loops: CDR1 MGHDK, CDR2 SYGVNS. Germline trimming cut 3 bases from V and 1 base from J; bases unmatched to any gene: 4. The CDR3 totals 15 residues. This chain's CDR3 is CASSDLAEGTDTQYF. DNA of the CDR3: TGTGCCAGCAGTGACCTAGCGGAAGGCACAGATACGCAGTATTTT.

J is TRBJ1-5 and V is TRBV6-1; a weak D match, TRBD1 (6 bases). V was pared by 2 bases and J by 7 bases, with 18 bases between. Germline loops: CDR1 MNHNS, CDR2 SASEGT. The CDR3 sequence is 16 residues long. CDR3 region: CASSERRLGGRQPQHF. Written as DNA, the CDR3 is TGTGCCAGCAGTGAACGGAGGTTGGGGGGCCGGCAGCCCCAGCATTTT.

The rearrangement uses TRBV7-3 and TRBJ2-7; 14 bases match TRBD2. Germline V lookup: CDR1 SGHTA, CDR2 FQGTGA. Germline trimming cut 2 bases from V and 9 bases from J; bases unmatched to any gene: 9. The CDR3 is 16 amino acids. CDR3 bases: TGTGCCAGCAGCTTAGACGGACTAGCGGGAGGAATGGTGCAGTACTTC. It encodes CASSLDGLAGGMVQYF.

A single count supports this clone. The chain combines TRBV29-1 with TRBJ2-5; 7 bases map to TRBD1. Germline loops: CDR1 SQVTM, CDR2 ANQGSEA. The trim removed 2 bases at V and 2 bases at J, leaving 2 bases unmatched. This CDR3 has 13 amino acids. CDR3 loop: CSVEKGAQETQYF. CDR3 DNA sequence: TGCAGCGTTGAAAAGGGGGCTCAAGAGACCCAGTACTTC.

V usage is TRBV7-9 and J usage is TRBJ2-5; D remains unclear. V was shortened by 4 bases and J by 9 bases, with 9 bases between the two germline ends. This CDR3 has 11 residues. The V gene's germline CDR1 is SEHNR and CDR2 FQNEAQ (reference sequence). CDR3 region: CASSSPVAQYF. The CDR3 coding sequence is TGTGCCAGCAGCTCCCCCGTGGCCCAGTACTTC.

V usage is TRBV5-1 and J usage is TRBJ1-4; D is perhaps TRBD1 (6 bases). Trimming took 0 bases from V and 11 from J, leaving 8 bases between them. The CDR3 contains 12 residues. Germline V gives CDR1 SGHRS, CDR2 YFSETQ. The CDR3 region is CASSLDRAKLFF. Here the CDR3 DNA reads TGCGCCAGCAGCTTGGACAGGGCCAAACTGTTTTTT.

The genes are TRBV5-1 and TRBJ2-3, with 8 positions matching TRBD2. V lost 3 bases, J lost 9 bases, and 9 bases stayed unmatched. Germline V gives CDR1 SGHRS, CDR2 YFSETQ. The CDR3 has 14 amino acids. In nucleotides, the CDR3 is TGCGCCAGCAGCTCGTCCTTTAGCGGGGAAACGCAGTATTTT. It yields the protein CASSSSFSGETQYF.

The chain recombines TRBV14 with TRBJ2-3; 14 nucleotides match TRBD2. Trimming removed 0 bases from V and 5 bases from J; junction bases left unmatched: 10. Germline values: CDR1 SGHDN, CDR2 FVKESK. The CDR3 has 19 residues. CDR3 protein: CASSQEAPGLAGAVDTQYF. CDR3 bases: TGTGCCAGCAGCCAAGAGGCCCCGGGACTAGCGGGAGCGGTAGATACGCAGTATTTT.

The V call is TRBV18, the J call TRBJ2-1; D is ambiguous. The ends were cut back, 5 bases at V and 4 bases at J, with 9 bases in the middle. Germline V gene sequence: CDR1 KGHSH, CDR2 LQKENI. This CDR3 comprises 13 residues. The CDR3 here is CASSKDAYNEQFF. The CDR3 DNA sequence: TGTGCCAGCTCAAAGGACGCTTACAATGAGCAGTTCTTC.